The present entry profiles one TCR beta chain with its context. The antigen is unknown. Clones were read by immunoSEQ multiplex PCR, and TCRdb kept only the in-frame ones, dropping some. Among tens of thousands of clones listed, around 92% were seen once. This sample was included in a study of OX40 agonist ivuxolimab in advanced cancers. Germline CDR1 and CDR2: MNHEY and SVGAGI. The CDR3 has 14 amino acids. V lost 2 bases to trimming and J lost 7 bases, with 15 bases between them. General study points: Both CD4+ and CD8+ T cell populations in blood had undergone clonal expansion by week 6 at 0.1 to 3.0 mg/kg.

The sequences come from CD4+ or CD8+ T cells sorted from blood, collected in a trial of the OX40 agonist ivuxolimab. This clonotype was sampled from an adult with an advanced solid tumor such as melanoma, head and neck, liver or kidney cancer. The V call is TRBV6-5, the J call TRBJ2-7; a weak D match, TRBD2 (6 bases). The CDR3 nucleotides are TGTGCCAGCAGTTACGGGCAGCGGGTCGGGGAGCAGTACTTC. Its translation: CASSYGQRVGEQYF.